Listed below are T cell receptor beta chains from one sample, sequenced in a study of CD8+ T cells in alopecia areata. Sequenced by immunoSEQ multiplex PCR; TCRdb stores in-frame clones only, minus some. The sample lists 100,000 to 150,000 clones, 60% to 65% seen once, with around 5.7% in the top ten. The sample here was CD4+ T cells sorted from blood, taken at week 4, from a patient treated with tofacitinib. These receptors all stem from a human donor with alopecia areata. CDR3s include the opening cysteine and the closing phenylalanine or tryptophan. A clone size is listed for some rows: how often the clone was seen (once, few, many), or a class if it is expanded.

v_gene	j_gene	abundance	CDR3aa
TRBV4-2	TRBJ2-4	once	CASSQGGLAKNIQYF
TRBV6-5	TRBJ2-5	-	CATVGGQETQYF
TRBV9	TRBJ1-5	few	CASSPSGTPNQPQHF
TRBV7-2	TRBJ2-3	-	CASSLAVWDNTDTQYF
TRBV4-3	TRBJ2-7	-	CASSQGTSGSSQYF
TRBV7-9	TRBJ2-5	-	CASSLDIVVSQYF
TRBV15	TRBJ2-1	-	CATSGFAGPYNEQFF
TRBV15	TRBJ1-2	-	CATSRTGPAGGYTF
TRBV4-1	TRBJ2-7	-	CASSQRRTGNLYEQYF
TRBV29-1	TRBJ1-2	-	CSVGDLNYGYTF
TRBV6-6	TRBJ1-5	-	CASSGPNQPQHF
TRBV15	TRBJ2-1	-	CATTPYGDTRSYNEQFF
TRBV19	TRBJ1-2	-	CASTLERPDASGYTF
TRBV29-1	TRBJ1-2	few	CSVDSHRGMDGYTF
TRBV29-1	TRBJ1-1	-	CSASTGWNTEAFF
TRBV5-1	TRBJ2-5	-	CASSLHRRARSETQYF
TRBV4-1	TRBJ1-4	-	CASSRSTAVTNEKLFF
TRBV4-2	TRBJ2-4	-	CASSPSSGGLNIQYF
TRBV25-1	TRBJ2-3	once	CASSPQNADTQYF
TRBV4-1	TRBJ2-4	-	CASSQVGRLAKNIQYF
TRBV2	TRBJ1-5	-	CASSDGRRRNQPQHF
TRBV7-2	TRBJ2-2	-	CASSSSGMNTGELFF
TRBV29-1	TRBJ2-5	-	CSVARAVGGETQYF
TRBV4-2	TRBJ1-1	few	CASSKRTGAEAFF
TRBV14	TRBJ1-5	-	CASSPGTGREPQHF
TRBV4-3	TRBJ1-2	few	CASSQEGAQTFYYGYTF
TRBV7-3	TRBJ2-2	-	CASSGQGALDTGELFF
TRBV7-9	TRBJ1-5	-	CASSQDTFNQPQHF
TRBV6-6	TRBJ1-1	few	CASRSRESTEAFF
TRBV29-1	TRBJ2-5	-	CSDRTGGETQYF
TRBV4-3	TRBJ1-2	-	CASSQDLVTAGYTF
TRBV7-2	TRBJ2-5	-	CASSSRTSGKQETQYF
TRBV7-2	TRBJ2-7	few	CASSLAPSEQYF
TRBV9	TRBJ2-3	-	CASSVESPTDTQYF
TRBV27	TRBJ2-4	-	CASTGLGGAKNIQYF
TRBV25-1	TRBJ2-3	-	CASSDLNTDTQYF
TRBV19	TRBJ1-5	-	CASSIQTAARDQPQHF
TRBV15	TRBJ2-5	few	CATSRVGSGSPLQETQYF
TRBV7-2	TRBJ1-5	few	CASSFFDQPQHF
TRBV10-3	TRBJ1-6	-	CAIRQGQGEGSYNSPLHF
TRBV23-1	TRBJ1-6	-	CASSQSYGEGNSPLHF